This T cell receptor (beta chain) was found in a study of T cells in Graves' hyperthyroidism and ophthalmopathy. This sample holds PBMCs from under 11 ml fresh peripheral blood. RNA transcripts yielded amplified TCR beta CDR3 regions. A first-round RT-PCR of the TCR CDR3 used the HTBI primer set. TCRdb called the multiplex PCR reads again in MiXCR, with one record for every CDR3 protein. The sample shows approximately 400,000 distinct CDR3 sequences, roughly 14% of them seen only once. The germline V gene has CDR1 SGDLS and CDR2 YYNGEE. Trimming shortened V by 6 bases and J by 12 bases, and 16 bases separated the two germline ends. This CDR3 comprises 12 residues.

The chain is built from TRBV9 and TRBJ2-1, with D perhaps TRBD2 (5 bases). The receptor's source is a woman younger than 30 with Graves' hyperthyroidism. Sequenced input: blood. The CDR3 DNA reads TGTGCCAGCAAGGGCGTCCGGGGTGTGCAGTTCTTC. Translated, it gives CASKGVRGVQFF.